These T cell receptor beta chains were read from a single sample in a study of identical twins. In TCRdb, the 5' RACE reads were re-called with MiXCR into one record per CDR3 protein. In the table there are a few hundred thousand distinct CDR3 sequences, just under 10% of which are singletons. This same sample was also taken into another study, of yellow fever vaccine responses in identical twins.

The material sequenced was PBMCs. The receptor set was obtained from a woman between 18 and 29 years old in good health. Each CDR3 is given without its conserved first and last residue. The order of the fields is CDR3 protein, V gene, D gene, J gene, clone size. D genes are given only for firm matches. Size values are once, few and many counts, or a class for expanded clones, and some rows have none.

ASQGQATGELF,TRBV28,TRBD1,TRBJ2-2,few
ASSPLADSLTDTQY,TRBV18,.,TRBJ2-3,.
ASRRQVGETQY,TRBV6-6,.,TRBJ2-5,few
ASSQTGRHTGELF,TRBV3-1,.,TRBJ2-2,many
ASSSSTLKETQY,TRBV19,.,TRBJ2-5,.
ASSESGSYEQY,TRBV10-1,.,TRBJ2-7,.
ASSSSEGTEAF,TRBV5-1,.,TRBJ1-1,few
ASRFRGVADTQY,TRBV27,TRBD2,TRBJ2-3,.
ASSLGAASGSPSYNEQF,TRBV5-4,TRBD2,TRBJ2-1,many
ASSQGGMTDTQY,TRBV7-9,.,TRBJ2-3,many
ASSGGQIQNTEAF,TRBV6-1,.,TRBJ1-1,.
ASSPLAGGAIEQF,TRBV12-3/TRBV12-4,TRBD2,TRBJ2-1,.
SARIRGTMNEQF,TRBV20-1,.,TRBJ2-1,.
ASSIDESGELF,TRBV5-1,.,TRBJ2-2,few
SARDKATAAPSTDTQY,TRBV20-1,.,TRBJ2-3,few
ASRNRDLEQF,TRBV5-1,.,TRBJ2-1,few
ASSFIERGSSYEQY,TRBV10-1,TRBD2,TRBJ2-7,few
SVSGGTGYEQY,TRBV29-1,TRBD2,TRBJ2-7,.
SATNLKTTTPTYNEQF,TRBV20-1,.,TRBJ2-1,few
SVYRGNTIY,TRBV29-1,.,TRBJ1-3,many
SVGGTDHTGELF,TRBV29-1,.,TRBJ2-2,.
ASSLARGIGGNEQY,TRBV7-9,.,TRBJ2-7,few
SARTILAVTDTQY,TRBV20-1,.,TRBJ2-3,.
ASKSETSVRETQY,TRBV7-9,TRBD2,TRBJ2-5,many
ASSTGGFSYNEQF,TRBV5-1,.,TRBJ2-1,many
ASRLLAGDTDTQY,TRBV2,TRBD2,TRBJ2-3,few
ASSLVAGGLTGELF,TRBV7-2,TRBD2,TRBJ2-2,.
ASSPYRTSGTGEQF,TRBV12-3/TRBV12-4,TRBD2,TRBJ2-1,.
SVNLHPDTQY,TRBV29-1,.,TRBJ2-3,.
ATSLGGQETQY,TRBV24-1,.,TRBJ2-5,.
SATRQGETQY,TRBV20-1,TRBD1,TRBJ2-5,.
ASSQGLAVSTDTQY,TRBV4-2,.,TRBJ2-3,.
ASSSGQGGPYEQY,TRBV7-9,TRBD1,TRBJ2-7,few
ASSLGPDSYEQY,TRBV7-2,.,TRBJ2-7,many
ASSHRTGGSSYNEQF,TRBV4-3,TRBD2,TRBJ2-1,.
ASSSLGGVKYNEQF,TRBV12-3/TRBV12-4,.,TRBJ2-1,many
ASSADEGDNQPQH,TRBV4-2,.,TRBJ1-5,few
ASIRGRTGELF,TRBV6-2/TRBV6-3,.,TRBJ2-2,many
ASSAALAGVIYEQY,TRBV19,TRBD2,TRBJ2-7,few
ASSSLAGGDEQY,TRBV5-6,TRBD2,TRBJ2-7,many
ASSQSWQGGNSPLH,TRBV16,.,TRBJ1-6,few
ASSLNTETQY,TRBV5-1,.,TRBJ2-5,few
SGGGTEAF,TRBV29-1,.,TRBJ1-1,many
SARDPIRQGRG,TRBV20-1,TRBD1,TRBJ2-3,.